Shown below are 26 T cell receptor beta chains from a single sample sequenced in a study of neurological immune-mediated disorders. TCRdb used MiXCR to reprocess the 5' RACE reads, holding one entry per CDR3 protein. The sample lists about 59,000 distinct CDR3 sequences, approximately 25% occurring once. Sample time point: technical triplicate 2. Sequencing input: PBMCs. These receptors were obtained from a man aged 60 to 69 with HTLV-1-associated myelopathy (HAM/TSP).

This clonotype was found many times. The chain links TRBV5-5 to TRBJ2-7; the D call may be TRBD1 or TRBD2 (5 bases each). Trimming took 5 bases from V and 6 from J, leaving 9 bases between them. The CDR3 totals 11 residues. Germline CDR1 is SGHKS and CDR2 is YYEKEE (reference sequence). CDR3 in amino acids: CASSRGTEQYF. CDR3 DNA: TGTGCCAGCAGTCGGGGCACCGAGCAGTACTTC.

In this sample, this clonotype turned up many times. CDR3 amino acids: CASSPRGQGRAMRTGELFF. The CDR3 DNA reads as TGCGCCAGCAGCCCCAGGGGACAGGGGAGAGCTATGAGGACCGGGGAGCTGTTTTTT. This rearrangement joins TRBV5-1 to TRBJ2-2; 10 bases line up with TRBD1. V lost 4 bases to trimming and J lost 5 bases; unmatched junction nucleotides: 17. Germline CDR1 is SGHRS and CDR2 is YFSETQ. This CDR3 has 19 residues. The whole variable domain, remainder taken from reference TRBV5-1 and TRBJ2-2, is KAGVTQTPRYLIKTRGQQVTLSCSPISGHRSVSWYQQTPGQGLQFLFEYFSETQRNKGNFPGRFSGRQFSNSRSEMNVSTLELGDSALYLCASSPRGQGRAMRTGELFFGEGSRLTVL.

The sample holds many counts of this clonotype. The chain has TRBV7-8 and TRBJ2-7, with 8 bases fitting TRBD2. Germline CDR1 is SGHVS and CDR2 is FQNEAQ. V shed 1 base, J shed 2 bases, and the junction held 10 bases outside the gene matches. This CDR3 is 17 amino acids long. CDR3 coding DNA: TGTGCCAGCAGCTTAGGAGGTTCGAGCGGGAGACCCTACGAGCAGTACTTC. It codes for CASSLGGSSGRPYEQYF.

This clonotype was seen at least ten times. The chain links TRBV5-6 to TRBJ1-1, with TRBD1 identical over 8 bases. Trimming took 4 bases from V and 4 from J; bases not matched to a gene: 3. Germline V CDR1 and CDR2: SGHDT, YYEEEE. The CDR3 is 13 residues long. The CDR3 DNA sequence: TGTGCCAGCAGCACTACAGGGGGCACTGAAGCTTTCTTT. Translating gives CASSTTGGTEAFF.

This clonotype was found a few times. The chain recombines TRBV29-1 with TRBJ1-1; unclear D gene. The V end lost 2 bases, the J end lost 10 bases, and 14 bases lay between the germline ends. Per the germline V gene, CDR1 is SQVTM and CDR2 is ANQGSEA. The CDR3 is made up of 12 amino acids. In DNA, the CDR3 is TGCAGCGTTGAAAGGGCCCTAGAGGGAGCTTTCTTT. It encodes CSVERALEGAFF.

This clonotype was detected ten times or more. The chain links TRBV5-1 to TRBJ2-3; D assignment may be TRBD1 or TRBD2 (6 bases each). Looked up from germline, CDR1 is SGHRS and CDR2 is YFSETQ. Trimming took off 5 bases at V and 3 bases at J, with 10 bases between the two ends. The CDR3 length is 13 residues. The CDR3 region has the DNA TGCGCCAGCAGGGAGGGGACAACAGATACGCAGTATTTT. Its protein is CASREGTTDTQYF.

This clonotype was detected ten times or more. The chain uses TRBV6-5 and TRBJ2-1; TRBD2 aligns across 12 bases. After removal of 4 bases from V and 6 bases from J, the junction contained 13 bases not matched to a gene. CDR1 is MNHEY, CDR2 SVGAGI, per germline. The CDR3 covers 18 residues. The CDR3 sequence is CASSSGTSGPSPTNEQFF. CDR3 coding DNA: TGTGCCAGCAGTTCGGGGACTAGCGGGCCCTCACCCACCAATGAGCAGTTCTTC.

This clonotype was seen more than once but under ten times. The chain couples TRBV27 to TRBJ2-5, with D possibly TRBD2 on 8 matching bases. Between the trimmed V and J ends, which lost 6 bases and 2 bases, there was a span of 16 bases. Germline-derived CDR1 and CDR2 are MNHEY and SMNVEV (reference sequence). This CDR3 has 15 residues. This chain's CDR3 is CASSPRGDRQETQYF. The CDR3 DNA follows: TGTGCCAGCAGCCCGCGGGGGGACAGACAAGAGACCCAGTACTTC.

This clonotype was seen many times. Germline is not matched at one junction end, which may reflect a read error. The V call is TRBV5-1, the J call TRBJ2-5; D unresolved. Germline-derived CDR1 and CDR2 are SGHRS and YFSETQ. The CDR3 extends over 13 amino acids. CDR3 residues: CASSLEGQETQYF. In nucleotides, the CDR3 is TGTGCCAGCAGCTTGGAAGGGCAAGAGACCCAGTACTTC.

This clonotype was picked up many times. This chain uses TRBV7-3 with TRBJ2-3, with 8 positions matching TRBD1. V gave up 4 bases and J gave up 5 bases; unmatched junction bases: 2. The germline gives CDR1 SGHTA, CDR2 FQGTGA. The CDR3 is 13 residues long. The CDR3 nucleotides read TGTGCCAGCAGCTACACAGGGGGAGATACGCAGTATTTT. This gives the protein CASSYTGGDTQYF.

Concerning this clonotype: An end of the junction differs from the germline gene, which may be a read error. CDR3 sequence reads: CASSQDKTGASYNEQF. CDR3 nucleotide sequence: TGTGCCAGCAGCCAAGATAAAACGGGAGCCTCCTACAATGAGCAGTTC. The genes are TRBV4-2 and TRBJ2-1, with a possible D match to TRBD2 (6 bases). The CDR3 runs 16 residues. CDR1 and CDR2 from the germline V gene are LGHNA and YNFKEQ.

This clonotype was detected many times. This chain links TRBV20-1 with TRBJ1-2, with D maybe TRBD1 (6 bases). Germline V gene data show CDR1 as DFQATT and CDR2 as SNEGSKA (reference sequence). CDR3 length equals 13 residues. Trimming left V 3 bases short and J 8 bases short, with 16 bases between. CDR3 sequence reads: CSARGQGFGGYTF. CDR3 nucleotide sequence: TGCAGTGCTAGGGGCCAGGGGTTCGGGGGCTACACCTTC.

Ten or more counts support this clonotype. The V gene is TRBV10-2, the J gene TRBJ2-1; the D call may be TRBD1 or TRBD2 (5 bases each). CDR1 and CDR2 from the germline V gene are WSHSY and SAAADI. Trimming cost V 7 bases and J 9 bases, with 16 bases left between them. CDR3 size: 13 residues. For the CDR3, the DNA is TGCGCCAGCAACCAGGGCTTAGCGCTTGAGCAGTTCTTC. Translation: CASNQGLALEQFF.

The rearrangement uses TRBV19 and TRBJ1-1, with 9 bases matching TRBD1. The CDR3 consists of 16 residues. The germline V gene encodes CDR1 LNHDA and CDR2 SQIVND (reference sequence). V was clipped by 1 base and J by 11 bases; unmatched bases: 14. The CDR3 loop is CASSIGTGVFPSNAFF. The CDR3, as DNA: TGTGCCAGTAGTATAGGGACAGGGGTCTTCCCCTCCAATGCTTTCTTT. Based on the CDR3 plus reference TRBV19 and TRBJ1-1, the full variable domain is DGGITQSPKYLFRKEGQNVTLSCEQNLNHDAMYWYRQDPGQGLRLIYYSQIVNDFQKGDIAEGYSVSREKKESFPLTVTSAQKNPTAFYLCASSIGTGVFPSNAFFGQGTRLTVV.

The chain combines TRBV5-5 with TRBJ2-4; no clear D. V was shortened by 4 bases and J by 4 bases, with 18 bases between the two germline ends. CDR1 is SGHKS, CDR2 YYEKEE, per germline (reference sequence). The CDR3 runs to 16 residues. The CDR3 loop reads CASSRNLAGLKNIQYF. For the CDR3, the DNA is TGTGCCAGCAGCCGAAATCTGGCCGGTTTGAAAAACATTCAGTACTTC. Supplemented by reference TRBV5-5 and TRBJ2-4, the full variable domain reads DAGVTQSPTHLIKTRGQQVTLRCSPISGHKSVSWYQQVLGQGPQFIFQYYEKEERGRGNFPDRFSARQFPNYSSELNVNALLLGDSALYLCASSRNLAGLKNIQYFGAGTRLSVL.

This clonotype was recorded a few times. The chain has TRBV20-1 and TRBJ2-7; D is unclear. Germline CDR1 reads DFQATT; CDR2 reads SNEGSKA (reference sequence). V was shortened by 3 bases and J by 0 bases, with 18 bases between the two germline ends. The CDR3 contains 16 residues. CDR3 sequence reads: CSASAPAFFSSYEQYF. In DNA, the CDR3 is TGCAGTGCTAGTGCGCCAGCTTTCTTTAGCTCCTACGAGCAGTACTTC.

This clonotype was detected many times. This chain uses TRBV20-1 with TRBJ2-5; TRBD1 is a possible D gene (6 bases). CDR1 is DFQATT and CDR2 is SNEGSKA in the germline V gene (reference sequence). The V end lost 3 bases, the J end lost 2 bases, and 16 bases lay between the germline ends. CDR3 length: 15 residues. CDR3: CSARDTGTPQETQYF. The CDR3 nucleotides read TGCAGTGCTAGGGATACCGGGACACCACAAGAGACCCAGTACTTC.

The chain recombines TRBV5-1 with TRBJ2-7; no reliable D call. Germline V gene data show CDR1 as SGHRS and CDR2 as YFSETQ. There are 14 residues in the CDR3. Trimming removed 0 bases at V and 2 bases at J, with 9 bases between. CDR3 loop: CASSLDTKTYEQYF. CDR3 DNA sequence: TGCGCCAGCAGCTTGGACACCAAAACCTACGAGCAGTACTTC.

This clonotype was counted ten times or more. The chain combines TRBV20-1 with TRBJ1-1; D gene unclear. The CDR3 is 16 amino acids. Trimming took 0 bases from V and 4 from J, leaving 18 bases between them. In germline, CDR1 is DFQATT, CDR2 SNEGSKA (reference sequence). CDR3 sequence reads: CSARDRETGKATEAFF. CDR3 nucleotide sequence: TGCAGTGCTAGAGATAGGGAAACGGGTAAGGCCACTGAAGCTTTCTTT.

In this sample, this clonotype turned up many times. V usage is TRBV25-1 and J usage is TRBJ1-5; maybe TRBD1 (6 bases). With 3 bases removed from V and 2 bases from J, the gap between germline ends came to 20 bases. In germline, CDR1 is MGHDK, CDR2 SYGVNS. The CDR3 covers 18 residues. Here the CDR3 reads CASSDPRGGAEGNQPQHF. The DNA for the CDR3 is TGTGCCAGCAGTGACCCACGGGGGGGGGCGGAAGGCAATCAGCCCCAGCATTTT. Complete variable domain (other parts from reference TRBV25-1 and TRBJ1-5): EADIYQTPRYLVIGTGKKITLECSQTMGHDKMYWYQQDPGMELHLIHYSYGVNSTEKGDLSSESTVSRIRTEHFPLTLESARPSHTSQYLCASSDPRGGAEGNQPQHFGDGTRLSIL.

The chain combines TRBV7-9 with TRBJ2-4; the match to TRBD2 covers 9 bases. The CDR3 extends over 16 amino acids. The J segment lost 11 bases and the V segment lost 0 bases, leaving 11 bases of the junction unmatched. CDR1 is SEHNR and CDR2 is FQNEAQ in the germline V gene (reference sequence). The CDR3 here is CASSLARSSGSGVQYF. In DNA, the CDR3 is TGTGCCAGCAGCTTAGCGCGAAGTAGCGGGAGTGGAGTTCAGTACTTC.

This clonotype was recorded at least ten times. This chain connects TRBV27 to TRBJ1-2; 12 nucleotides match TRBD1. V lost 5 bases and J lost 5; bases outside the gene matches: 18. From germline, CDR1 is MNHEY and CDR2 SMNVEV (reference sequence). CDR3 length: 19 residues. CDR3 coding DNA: TGTGCCAGCAGTACTTTCATCCGGGACAGGGGGCATTCTAGGTATGGCTACACCTTC. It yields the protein CASSTFIRDRGHSRYGYTF.

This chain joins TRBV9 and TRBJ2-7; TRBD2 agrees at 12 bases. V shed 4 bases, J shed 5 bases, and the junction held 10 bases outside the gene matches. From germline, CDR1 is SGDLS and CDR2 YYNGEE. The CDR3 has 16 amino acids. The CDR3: CASSPTTSGSFHEQYF. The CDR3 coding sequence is TGTGCCAGCAGCCCGACGACTAGCGGGAGTTTCCACGAGCAGTACTTC. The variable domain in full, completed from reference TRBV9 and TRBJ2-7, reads DSGVTQTPKHLITATGQRVTLRCSPRSGDLSVYWYQQSLDQGLQFLIQYYNGEERAKGNILERFSAQQFPDLHSELNLSSLELGDSALYFCASSPTTSGSFHEQYFGPGTRLTVT.

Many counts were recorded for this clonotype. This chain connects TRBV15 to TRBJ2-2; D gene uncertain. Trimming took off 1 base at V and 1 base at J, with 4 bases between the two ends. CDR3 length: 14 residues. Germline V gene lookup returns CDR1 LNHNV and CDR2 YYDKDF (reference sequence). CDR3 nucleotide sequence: TGTGCCACCAGCAGAGGCCAGAACACCGGGGAGCTGTTTTTT. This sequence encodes CATSRGQNTGELFF.

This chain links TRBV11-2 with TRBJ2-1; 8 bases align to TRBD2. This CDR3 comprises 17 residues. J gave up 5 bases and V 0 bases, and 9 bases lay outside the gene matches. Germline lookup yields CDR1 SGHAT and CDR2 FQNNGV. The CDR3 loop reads CASSLEFGGRIDNEQFF. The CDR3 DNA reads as TGTGCCAGCAGCTTAGAATTCGGCGGGAGGATAGACAATGAGCAGTTCTTC.

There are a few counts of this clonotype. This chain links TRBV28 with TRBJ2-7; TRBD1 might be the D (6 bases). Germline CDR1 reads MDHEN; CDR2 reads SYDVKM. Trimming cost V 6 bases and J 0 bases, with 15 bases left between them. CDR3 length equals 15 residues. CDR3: CASRKQGGPSYEQYF. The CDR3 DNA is TGTGCCAGCAGAAAACAGGGTGGACCCTCCTACGAGCAGTACTTC.